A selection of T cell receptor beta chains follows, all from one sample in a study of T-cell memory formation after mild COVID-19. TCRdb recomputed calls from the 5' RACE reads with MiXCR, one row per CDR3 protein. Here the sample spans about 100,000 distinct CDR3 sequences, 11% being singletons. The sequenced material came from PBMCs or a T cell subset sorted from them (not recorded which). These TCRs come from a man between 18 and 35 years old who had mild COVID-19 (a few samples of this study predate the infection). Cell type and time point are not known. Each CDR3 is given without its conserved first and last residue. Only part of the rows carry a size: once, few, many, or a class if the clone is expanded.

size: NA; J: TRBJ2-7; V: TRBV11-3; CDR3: ASSFGLAGTSYEQY
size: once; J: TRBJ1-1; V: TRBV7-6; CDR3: ASSQRQGYDEAF
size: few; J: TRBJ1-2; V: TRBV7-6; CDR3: ASSLLEPAQGRDYGYT
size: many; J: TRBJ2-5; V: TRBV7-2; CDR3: ASSLGGGPQETQY
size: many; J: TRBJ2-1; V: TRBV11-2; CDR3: ASSLGYEQF
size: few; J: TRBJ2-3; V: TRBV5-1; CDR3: ASSFYGGAYTDTQY
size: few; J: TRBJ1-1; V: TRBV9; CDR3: ASSVEGDRGGMNTEAF
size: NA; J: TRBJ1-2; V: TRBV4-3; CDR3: ASSLRQADGYT
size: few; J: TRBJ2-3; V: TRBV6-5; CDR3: ASSYGWATDTQY
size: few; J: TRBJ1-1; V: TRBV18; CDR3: ASSPTRAVGLNTEAF
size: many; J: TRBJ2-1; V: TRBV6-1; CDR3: ASRTLRLADNEQF
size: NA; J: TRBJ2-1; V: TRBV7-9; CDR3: ASSFRGGPFSYNEQF
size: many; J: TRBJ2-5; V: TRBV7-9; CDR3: ASSAGLAGIWQETQY
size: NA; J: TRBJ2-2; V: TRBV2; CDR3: ASSGPDRAAGELF
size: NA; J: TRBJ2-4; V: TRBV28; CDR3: ASSFAGRNLENIQY
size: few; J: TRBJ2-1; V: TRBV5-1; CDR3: ASSLGVESHNEQF
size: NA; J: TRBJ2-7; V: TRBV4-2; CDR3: ASSQYGTTYEQY
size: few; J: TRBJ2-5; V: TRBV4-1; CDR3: ASSQGESSGGVLGQETQY
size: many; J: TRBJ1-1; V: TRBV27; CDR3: ASSLNTGGRVAF
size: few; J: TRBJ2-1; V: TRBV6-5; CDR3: ASSWSLAGDYNEQF
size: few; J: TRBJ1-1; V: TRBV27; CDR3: ASSSLGGASTEAF
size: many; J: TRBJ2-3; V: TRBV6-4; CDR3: ASSDGGASDTQY
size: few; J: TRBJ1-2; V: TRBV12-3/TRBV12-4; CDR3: ASSPGRDYT
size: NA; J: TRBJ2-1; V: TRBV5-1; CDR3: ASSFDLGNEQF
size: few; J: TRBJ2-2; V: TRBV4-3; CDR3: ASSQDSVPGELF
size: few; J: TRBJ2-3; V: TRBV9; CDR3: ASSADSDTQY
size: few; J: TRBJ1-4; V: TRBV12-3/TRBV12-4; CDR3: ASSLQGRAEKLF
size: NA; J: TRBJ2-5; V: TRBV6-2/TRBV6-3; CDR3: ASRIGGGETQY
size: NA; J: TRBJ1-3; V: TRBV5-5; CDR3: ASSIDGYSGNTIY